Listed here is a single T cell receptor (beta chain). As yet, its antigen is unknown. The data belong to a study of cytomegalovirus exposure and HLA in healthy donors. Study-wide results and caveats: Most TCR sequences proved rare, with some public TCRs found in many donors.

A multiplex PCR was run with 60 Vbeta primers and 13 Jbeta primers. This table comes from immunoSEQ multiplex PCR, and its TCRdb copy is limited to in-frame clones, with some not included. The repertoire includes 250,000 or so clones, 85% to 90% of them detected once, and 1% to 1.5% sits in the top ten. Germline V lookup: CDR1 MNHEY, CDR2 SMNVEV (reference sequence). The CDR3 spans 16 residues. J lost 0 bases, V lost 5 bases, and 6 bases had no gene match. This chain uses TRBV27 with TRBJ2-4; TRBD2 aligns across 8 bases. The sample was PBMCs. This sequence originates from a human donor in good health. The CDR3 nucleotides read TGTGCCAGCAGTCTTAGGACTAGCCTAGCCAAAAACATTCAGTACTTC. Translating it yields CASSLRTSLAKNIQYF.